The 10 T cell receptor beta chains below all came from one sample that was sequenced in a study. TCRdb analysed the 5' RACE reads with MiXCR anew, one entry per CDR3 protein. The sample records about 64,000 distinct CDR3 sequences, about 20% being singletons. The sample comprised memory CD4+ T cells sorted from a lymph node. Documented subset: memory CD4+ T cells, CD4+CD45RO+CD25-. The source is a female donor with breast cancer.

This clonotype was seen more than once but under ten times. The chain uses TRBV24-1 and TRBJ2-7; D unresolved. CDR3 size: 11 residues. Germline V lookup: CDR1 KGHDR, CDR2 SFDVKD. Trimming removed 6 bases from V and 4 bases from J, with 6 bases in between. The CDR3 here is CATSNGYEQYF. CDR3 coding DNA: TGTGCCACCAGTAACGGGTACGAGCAGTACTTC.

V and J are TRBV7-3 and TRBJ2-3, with no clear D. CDR1 is SGHTA and CDR2 is FQGTGA in the germline V gene. The CDR3 totals 12 residues. Trimming took off 4 bases at V and 6 bases at J, with 8 bases between the two ends. Written as DNA, the CDR3 is TGTGCCAGCAGCTCGACGCGGGATACGCAGTATTTT. It specifies CASSSTRDTQYF.

At least ten counts were recorded for this clonotype. V is TRBV7-2 and J is TRBJ2-3; maybe TRBD2 (5 bases). V shed 1 base and J shed 1 base, with 9 bases lying between them. Germline CDR1 reads SGHTA; CDR2 reads FQGNSA. The CDR3 covers 15 residues. For the CDR3, the DNA is TGTGCCAGCAGCTTAGACGGGCGGGGCACAGATACGCAGTATTTT. This gives the protein CASSLDGRGTDTQYF.

This clonotype was detected many times. The rearrangement joins TRBV6-5 to TRBJ1-2; D gene unclear. CDR1 and CDR2 from the germline V gene are MNHEY and SVGAGI. Trimming cost V 2 bases and J 3 bases, with 10 bases left between them. CDR3 length: 14 amino acids. The CDR3 protein is CASSYRARDYGYTF. CDR3 bases: TGTGCCAGCAGTTACAGGGCGCGAGACTATGGCTACACCTTC.

The chain employs TRBV7-9 and TRBJ2-7; maybe TRBD2 (6 bases). The CDR3 is made up of 14 amino acids. The germline gives CDR1 SEHNR, CDR2 FQNEAQ (reference sequence). V was clipped by 0 bases and J by 3 bases, with 9 bases between them. DNA for the CDR3: TGTGCCAGCAGCTTAGCGGGAGGCCGCTACGAGCAGTACTTC. Its translation is CASSLAGGRYEQYF.

This sequence joins TRBV11-3 and TRBJ2-7; D remains unclear. The V end was cut by 0 bases, the J end by 4 bases, with 10 bases between. The CDR3 is 14 residues long. Germline assignment: CDR1 SGHNT and CDR2 YENEEA. CDR3 nucleotide sequence: TGTGCCAGCAGCTTAGAGCTAACGGTTTACGAGCAGTACTTC. Translation gives CASSLELTVYEQYF.

DNA for the CDR3: TGTGCCAGCAGCGTGGACAGGGCCGAGACCCAGTACTTC. Protein: CASSVDRAETQYF. This sequence joins TRBV7-2 and TRBJ2-5; the match to TRBD1 covers 8 bases. The CDR3 loop spans 13 amino acids. After removal of 5 bases from V and 5 bases from J, the junction contained 4 bases not matched to a gene. Germline V gene sequence: CDR1 SGHTA, CDR2 FQGNSA.

This clonotype occurred a few times. The V gene is TRBV6-5, the J gene TRBJ1-6; D gene ambiguous. With 10 bases removed from V and 0 bases from J, the gap between germline ends came to 10 bases. Germline CDR1 is MNHEY and CDR2 is SVGAGI. The CDR3 sequence is 14 residues long. CDR3: CATQSASYNSPLHF. CDR3 nucleotides: TGTGCCACTCAGTCCGCCTCCTATAATTCACCCCTCCACTTT.

The chain combines TRBV25-1 with TRBJ1-4; D remains ambiguous. V was pared by 8 bases and J by 0 bases, with 10 bases between. This CDR3 region has 14 residues. Per germline, CDR1 MGHDK and CDR2 SYGVNS. In DNA, the CDR3 is TGTGCCAGCGGTCAATACGCAACTAATGAAAAACTGTTTTTT. Translating it yields CASGQYATNEKLFF.

In this sample, this clonotype turned up many times. The chain carries TRBV7-2 and TRBJ2-5; D is perhaps TRBD2 (5 bases). The CDR3 length is 13 residues. V lost 6 bases and J 0 bases, leaving 8 bases between the germline ends. Germline-derived CDR1 and CDR2 are SGHTA and FQGNSA. Written as DNA, the CDR3 is TGTGCCAGCAGGAGAGGGTACCAAGAGACCCAGTACTTC. Translation: CASRRGYQETQYF.